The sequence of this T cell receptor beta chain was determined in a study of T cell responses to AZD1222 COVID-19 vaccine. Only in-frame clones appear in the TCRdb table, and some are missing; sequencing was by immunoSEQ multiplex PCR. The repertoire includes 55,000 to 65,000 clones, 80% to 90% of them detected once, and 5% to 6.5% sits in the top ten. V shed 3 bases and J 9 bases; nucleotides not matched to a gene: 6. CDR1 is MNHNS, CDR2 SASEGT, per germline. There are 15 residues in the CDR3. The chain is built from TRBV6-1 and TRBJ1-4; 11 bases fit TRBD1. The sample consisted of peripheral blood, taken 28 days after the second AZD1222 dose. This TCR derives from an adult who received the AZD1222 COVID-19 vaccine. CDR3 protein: CASSEGGTGGQKLFF. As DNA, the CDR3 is TGTGCCAGCAGTGAGGGCGGGACAGGGGGACAAAAACTGTTTTTT.